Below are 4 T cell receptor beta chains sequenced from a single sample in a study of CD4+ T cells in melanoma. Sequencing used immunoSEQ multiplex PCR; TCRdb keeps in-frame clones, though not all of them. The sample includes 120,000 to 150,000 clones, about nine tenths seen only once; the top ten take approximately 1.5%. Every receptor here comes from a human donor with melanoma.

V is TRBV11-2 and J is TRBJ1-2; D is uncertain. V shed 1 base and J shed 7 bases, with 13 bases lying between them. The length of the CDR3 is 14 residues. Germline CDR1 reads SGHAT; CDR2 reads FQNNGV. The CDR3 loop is CASSLGGFRSGYTF. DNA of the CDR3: TGTGCCAGCAGCTTAGGGGGTTTTCGGAGTGGCTACACCTTC.

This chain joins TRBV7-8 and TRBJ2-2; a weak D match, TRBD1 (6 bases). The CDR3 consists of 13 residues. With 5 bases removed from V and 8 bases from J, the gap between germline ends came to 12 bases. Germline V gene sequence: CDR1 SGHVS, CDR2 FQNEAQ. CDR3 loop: CASSHPRGGELFF. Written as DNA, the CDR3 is TGTGCCAGCAGCCATCCCAGGGGAGGGGAGCTGTTTTTT.

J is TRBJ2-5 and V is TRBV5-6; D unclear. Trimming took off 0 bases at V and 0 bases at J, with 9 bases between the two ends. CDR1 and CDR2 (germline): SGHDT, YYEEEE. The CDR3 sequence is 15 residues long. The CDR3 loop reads CASSLGALNQETQYF. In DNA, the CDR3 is TGTGCCAGCAGCTTGGGGGCCTTAAACCAAGAGACCCAGTACTTC.

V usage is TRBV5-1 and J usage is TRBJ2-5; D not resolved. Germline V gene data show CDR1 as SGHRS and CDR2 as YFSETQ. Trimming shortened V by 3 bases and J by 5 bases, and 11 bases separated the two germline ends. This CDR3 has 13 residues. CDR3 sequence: CASSWTLPETQYF. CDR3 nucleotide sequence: TGCGCCAGCAGCTGGACCTTACCGGAGACCCAGTACTTC.